One and the same sample provided the 9 T cell receptor beta chains below, sequenced in a study of blood T cell repertoires in COVID-19 (TCRdb year 2020). Libraries were prepared through the immunoSEQ multiplex PCR assay. Drawn from immuneACCESS, this table holds only the in-frame rearrangements with V and J called that TCRdb kept. Clones are partly lost; checked studies trace under half to an unresolved V gene and leave the rest unexplained. Counted in this sample were about 80,000 clones; around 80% of them appeared once. Jointly, the top ten make up about 5.6% of the sample. Sequenced sample: peripheral blood. Every receptor here comes from a man aged 60 to 69 with active or convalescent COVID-19.

The chain combines TRBV4-1 with TRBJ2-3, with a tentative D call TRBD2 (7 bases). Trimming took off 1 base at V and 2 bases at J, with 16 bases between the two ends. The CDR3 runs 17 residues. From germline, CDR1 is MGHRA and CDR2 YSYEKL. The CDR3, as DNA: TGCGCCAGCAGCCAAGGTTCGGCGGGGGCCATCACAGATACGCAGTATTTT. Translation: CASSQGSAGAITDTQYF.

Of note for this clone: Different DNA sequences within this sample yield the same CDR3. CDR3 loop: CASSIVTGNTEAFF. DNA for the CDR3: TGTGCCAGTAGTATAGTCACGGGAAACACTGAAGCTTTCTTT. This chain links TRBV19 with TRBJ1-1; D remains unclear. CDR3 length: 14 amino acids. V was trimmed by 1 base and J by 2 bases, leaving 8 bases between them. Per the germline V gene, CDR1 is LNHDA and CDR2 is SQIVND (reference sequence).

The V call is TRBV12-5, the J call TRBJ1-1; D unclear. Per the germline V gene, CDR1 is LGHNT and CDR2 is FRNRAP. The V end lost 6 bases, the J end lost 0 bases, and 17 bases lay between the germline ends. The CDR3 is 16 residues long. The CDR3, as DNA: TGTGCTAGTGGCCAACCTCCCGGGAGGCTGAACACTGAAGCTTTCTTT. Translating gives CASGQPPGRLNTEAFF.

The rearrangement joins TRBV15 to TRBJ2-2, with unresolved D. Trimming removed 5 bases at V and 0 bases at J, with 13 bases between. The CDR3 is made up of 16 amino acids. CDR1 is LNHNV and CDR2 is YYDKDF in the germline V gene (reference sequence). The CDR3 DNA sequence: TGTGCCACCAGCTTAATCTCCTTCGCGAACACCGGGGAGCTGTTTTTT. It is translated as CATSLISFANTGELFF.

The J gene is TRBJ1-5, the V gene TRBV6-1; D call uncertain. The germline gives CDR1 MNHNS, CDR2 SASEGT. This CDR3 contains 13 residues. The V end lost 1 base, the J end lost 4 bases, and 5 bases lay between the germline ends. CDR3 protein: CASSEVANQPQHF. The DNA for the CDR3 is TGTGCCAGCAGTGAAGTGGCAAATCAGCCCCAGCATTTT.

The rearrangement links TRBV6-2 or TRBV6-3 to TRBJ2-5; 8 bases fit TRBD1. The trim removed 6 bases at V and 5 bases at J, leaving 5 bases unmatched. The CDR3 is 13 amino acids. The germline gives CDR1 MNHEY, CDR2 SVGEGT. Written as DNA, the CDR3 is TGTGCCAGCAGCAGGGGGCGCTATGAGACCCAGTACTTC. Residues: CASSRGRYETQYF.

This chain links TRBV3-1 (or the pseudogene TRBV3-2) with TRBJ1-6; 8 nucleotides align to TRBD1. This CDR3 is built from 19 residues. The V gene's germline CDR1 is LGHDT and CDR2 YNNKEL (reference sequence). J was trimmed by 0 bases and V by 4 bases; bases with no gene match: 11. The CDR3 region is CASSPRFDRGSSYNSPLHF. CDR3 nucleotide sequence: TGTGCCAGCAGCCCCCGTTTCGACAGGGGTAGCTCCTATAATTCACCCCTCCACTTT.

The rearrangement links TRBV7-2 to TRBJ2-7; 9 nucleotides line up with TRBD2. Germline V lookup: CDR1 SGHTA, CDR2 FQGNSA. CDR3 size: 15 residues. J lost 2 bases, V lost 7 bases, and 9 bases had no gene match. For the CDR3, the DNA is TGTGCCAGCAAGGGGGGTAGCGGGAGTACCTACGAGCAGTACTTC. Protein product: CASKGGSGSTYEQYF. Variable domain in full (rest from reference TRBV7-2 and TRBJ2-7): GAGVSQSPSNKVTEKGKDVELRCDPISGHTALYWYRQSLGQGLEFLIYFQGNSAPDKSGLPSDRFSAERTGGSVSTLTIQRTQQEDSAVYLCASKGGSGSTYEQYFGPGTRLTVT.

V usage is TRBV6-5 and J usage is TRBJ2-2; the D is unclear. The germline CDR1 and CDR2 sequences are MNHEY and SVGAGI. Trimming stripped 5 bases from V and 7 bases from J, with 11 bases between. The CDR3 spans 13 residues. The CDR3: CASSPHGGGELFF. Here the CDR3 DNA reads TGTGCCAGCAGTCCCCACGGTGGCGGGGAGCTGTTTTTT.